A selection of T cell receptor beta chains follows, all from one sample in a study of blood T cell repertoires in COVID-19. The repertoire was sequenced with immunoSEQ multiplex PCR; TCRdb's copy has only in-frame clones and lacks some. Here the sample spans 60,000 to 75,000 clones, about 88% being singletons. Sequencing was carried out using peripheral blood. These receptors were taken from a human donor in a cohort sampled during active COVID-19. Each CDR3 is given with its conserved first and last residue. The order of the fields is J gene, clone size, D gene, V gene, CDR3 DNA, CDR3 protein. The D gene is left open where the match is weak. The listing skips clone size in some rows; elsewhere it reads once, few, many or a size class.

J: TRBJ1-5
size: .
D: .
V: TRBV27
DNA: TGTGCCAGCTCGGTTCGGGGGTTCAATCAGCCCCAGCATTTT
CDR3: CASSVRGFNQPQHF

J: TRBJ1-2
size: once
D: TRBD1
V: TRBV12-3/TRBV12-4
DNA: TGTGCCAGCAGTCCTACCGGGACAGATAGCTACACCTTC
CDR3: CASSPTGTDSYTF

J: TRBJ2-1
size: .
D: .
V: TRBV9
DNA: TGTGCCAGCAGCGTAGGAGGGGGGGTGACCTCCTACAATGAGCAGTTCTTC
CDR3: CASSVGGGVTSYNEQFF

J: TRBJ2-7
size: .
D: TRBD2
V: TRBV5-6
DNA: TGTGCCAGCAGCCCCGGACTAGCGGCCTCCTACGAGCAGTACTTC
CDR3: CASSPGLAASYEQYF

J: TRBJ2-1
size: .
D: TRBD2
V: TRBV6-2/TRBV6-3
DNA: TGTGCCAGCAGTTACCAGGGCGGGGGGGCCGCTGAGCAGTTCTTC
CDR3: CASSYQGGGAAEQFF

J: TRBJ2-1
size: .
D: TRBD2
V: TRBV20-1
DNA: TGCAGTGCTAGTGATCCCAGTGCCGGACTAGCGGGGATATACAATGAGCAGTTCTTC
CDR3: CSASDPSAGLAGIYNEQFF

J: TRBJ1-2
size: once
D: .
V: TRBV27
DNA: TGTGCCAGCAGTTTAGCCCCACATGCGGGGTACACCTTC
CDR3: CASSLAPHAGYTF

J: TRBJ2-4
size: .
D: .
V: TRBV28
DNA: TGTGCCAGCAGTCAAGGTGGGAGGCCAGAACTAGCCAAAAACATTCAGTACTTC
CDR3: CASSQGGRPELAKNIQYF

J: TRBJ2-1
size: .
D: TRBD1
V: TRBV10-3
DNA: TGTGCCATCAGTGACAGGACAGGGAAAAGAGGCGATGAGCAGTTCTTC
CDR3: CAISDRTGKRGDEQFF

J: TRBJ2-3
size: once
D: TRBD2
V: TRBV2
DNA: TGTGCCAGCAGTGGGATAGCGGGGGACGCAGATACGCAGTATTTT
CDR3: CASSGIAGDADTQYF

J: TRBJ1-1
size: .
D: .
V: TRBV2
DNA: TGTGCCAGCAGAACCGACAGAGCTACTGAAGCTTTCTTT
CDR3: CASRTDRATEAFF

J: TRBJ2-5
size: .
D: TRBD2
V: TRBV4-2
DNA: TGTGCCAGCAGCCAACTAGCGGGGTCCGGAGAGACCCAGTACTTC
CDR3: CASSQLAGSGETQYF

J: TRBJ2-3
size: .
D: TRBD2
V: TRBV10-1
DNA: TGCGCCAGCAACAGACAGGGGACTAGCGGAAAAAGCACAGATACGCAGTATTTT
CDR3: CASNRQGTSGKSTDTQYF

J: TRBJ1-3
size: .
D: .
V: TRBV7-2
DNA: TGTGCCAGCAGCTTAGGAGGCTGGCAGGGATCTGGAAACACCATATATTTT
CDR3: CASSLGGWQGSGNTIYF

J: TRBJ1-6
size: .
D: TRBD1
V: TRBV6-5
DNA: TGTGCCAGCAGGGCAGACAGGGGGAAGTCACCCCTCCACTTT
CDR3: CASRADRGKSPLHF

J: TRBJ2-1
size: .
D: TRBD2
V: TRBV7-2
DNA: TGTGCCAGCAGCTTAGTAACTGGTAGCGGGGGGGTAGATGAGCAGTTCTTC
CDR3: CASSLVTGSGGVDEQFF

J: TRBJ1-6
size: .
D: TRBD1
V: TRBV29-1
DNA: TGCAGCGTTGCGCAGGGGGACTCACCCCTCCACTTT
CDR3: CSVAQGDSPLHF

J: TRBJ1-5
size: once
D: TRBD1
V: TRBV18
DNA: TGTGCCAGCTCACCAGAACAGGGGGCCAATCAGCCCCAGCATTTT
CDR3: CASSPEQGANQPQHF

J: TRBJ2-7
size: .
D: .
V: TRBV28
DNA: TGTGCCAGCAGTTTAAGGGTAGAGGTGGGCCGGACTACCCCGTACGAGCAGTACTTC
CDR3: CASSLRVEVGRTTPYEQYF

J: TRBJ2-2
size: .
D: TRBD1
V: TRBV30
DNA: TGTGCCTGGAGTGTACAACAGGGGATTCTAGGTTCCGGGGAGCTGTTTTTT
CDR3: CAWSVQQGILGSGELFF

J: TRBJ2-7
size: .
D: .
V: TRBV7-9
DNA: TGTGCCAGCAGCTCTACCAGTCGGGACATACCCTACGAGCAGTACTTC
CDR3: CASSSTSRDIPYEQYF

J: TRBJ1-1
size: .
D: .
V: TRBV5-1
DNA: TGCGCCAGCGGTCCAGTTGGGGGCGTGAACACTGAAGCTTTCTTT
CDR3: CASGPVGGVNTEAFF

J: TRBJ2-7
size: .
D: TRBD1
V: TRBV9
DNA: TGTGCCAGCAGCGGACAGGGTGACTACGAGCAGTACTTC
CDR3: CASSGQGDYEQYF

J: TRBJ1-6
size: .
D: TRBD1
V: TRBV19
DNA: TGTGCCAGTAGTTTTACACAGGGGGTAAATTCACCCCTCCACTTT
CDR3: CASSFTQGVNSPLHF

J: TRBJ2-1
size: few
D: .
V: TRBV16
DNA: TGTGCCAGCAGCCAATCGGTACTCCCTGAGCAGTTCTTC
CDR3: CASSQSVLPEQFF

J: TRBJ1-1
size: .
D: TRBD1
V: TRBV28
DNA: TGTGCCAGCAGTCCCTACGGGACAGGGTACAACACTGAAGCTTTCTTT
CDR3: CASSPYGTGYNTEAFF

J: TRBJ1-6
size: once
D: .
V: TRBV15
DNA: TGTGCCACCAGCAGAGGGCAGGATAATTCACCCCTCCACTTT
CDR3: CATSRGQDNSPLHF

J: TRBJ2-7
size: .
D: .
V: TRBV19
DNA: TGTGCCAGTAGTGGAGGGACCGACGTTAGGGCCGAGCAGTACTTC
CDR3: CASSGGTDVRAEQYF

J: TRBJ2-2
size: .
D: .
V: TRBV4-1
DNA: TGCGCCAGCAGCCAAGAAGGAGGGGGGGCCTTCGGGGAGCTGTTTTTT
CDR3: CASSQEGGGAFGELFF

J: TRBJ2-3
size: .
D: TRBD2
V: TRBV5-4
DNA: TGTGCCAGCAGCTTATCGGGAGGGCCCCCAACAGATACGCAGTATTTT
CDR3: CASSLSGGPPTDTQYF

J: TRBJ2-5
size: once
D: .
V: TRBV7-6
DNA: TGTGCCAGCAGCTCAAGGGACGCGGGGCAGTACTTC
CDR3: CASSSRDAGQYF

J: TRBJ2-1
size: .
D: TRBD1
V: TRBV11-2
DNA: TGTGCCAGCAGCCAAGGGCCCACAGGGGGCGCCGCCTACAATGAGCAGTTCTTC
CDR3: CASSQGPTGGAAYNEQFF